Presented here are 11 T cell receptor beta chains from one specimen sequenced in a study of T-cell reconstitution after alpha-beta-depleted transplantation in children. Library preparation (for TCRbeta) was performed with unique molecular identifiers. TCRdb fed the PCR reads into MiXCR, producing one record per CDR3 protein. In the table there are 550,000 to 600,000 distinct CDR3 sequences, 20% to 25% of which are singletons. This specimen consisted of PBMCs, mostly from graft donor cells, obtained 360 days after TCRalphabeta/CD19-depleted stem cell transplant. All receptors derive from a boy younger than two who had a stem cell transplant for acute myeloid leukemia, so the T cells may come from the graft donor.

This chain links TRBV6-5 with TRBJ1-4; TRBD1 aligns across 7 bases. V shed 2 bases and J 5 bases; nucleotides not matched to a gene: 5. In germline, CDR1 is MNHEY, CDR2 SVGAGI. This CDR3 has 15 residues. The CDR3 nucleotides read TGTGCCAGCAGTTACCCCGACAGGGCAAATGAAAAACTGTTTTTT. This sequence encodes CASSYPDRANEKLFF.

There are many counts of this clonotype. The chain carries TRBV29-1 and TRBJ2-3; D gene ambiguous. Germline CDR1 reads SQVTM; CDR2 reads ANQGSEA. V was pared by 4 bases and J by 1 base, with 6 bases between. The CDR3 has 12 residues. For the CDR3, the DNA is TGCAGCGTTGTGACACGCACAGATACGCAGTATTTT. Protein sequence: CSVVTRTDTQYF.

The rearrangement links TRBV20-1 to TRBJ2-7; 8 bases fit TRBD1. The CDR3 runs to 13 residues. CDR1 is DFQATT, CDR2 SNEGSKA, per germline (reference sequence). Trimming removed 4 bases from V and 4 bases from J; junction bases left unmatched: 6. CDR3 in DNA: TGCAGTGCTAACAGGGGGAACGGTTACGAGCAGTACGTC. Translating it yields CSANRGNGYEQYV.

The table lists this clonotype with a few counts. The chain couples TRBV6-2 or TRBV6-3 to TRBJ2-7; 13 nucleotides align to TRBD2. With V trimmed by 5 bases and J by 0 bases, 1 base remained unmatched. The CDR3 runs to 15 residues. Germline assignment: CDR1 MNHEY and CDR2 SVGEGT. The DNA for the CDR3 is TGTGCCAGCAGTACTAGCGGGGGGGCCTCCTACGAGCAGTACGTC. Residues: CASSTSGGASYEQYV.

The chain joins TRBV7-3 to TRBJ2-1; 16 nucleotides align to TRBD2. Looked up from germline, CDR1 is SGHTA and CDR2 is FQGTGA. The V gene end was trimmed by 1 base and the J gene end by 6 bases; junction bases not matched to a gene: 15. The CDR3 consists of 21 residues. The CDR3 sequence is CASSLKATGTSGGAWSNEQFF. The CDR3 DNA is TGTGCCAGCAGCTTAAAGGCCACCGGGACTAGCGGGGGGGCGTGGAGCAATGAGCAGTTCTTC.

This clonotype was observed at least ten times. V gene TRBV12-3 or TRBV12-4 combines with J gene TRBJ2-7, with D maybe TRBD1 (5 bases). Trimming pared 3 bases from V and 6 bases from J, leaving 9 bases between. The CDR3 runs 12 residues. CDR3 sequence: CASSLPGREQYF. The DNA for the CDR3 is TGTGCCAGCAGTTTGCCAGGGCGCGAGCAGTACTTC.

This clonotype occurred many times. The chain recombines TRBV4-3 with TRBJ2-1; TRBD1 or TRBD2 may be the D gene (6 bases each). CDR3 length: 16 amino acids. In germline, CDR1 is LGHNA, CDR2 YSLEER. Trimming stripped 0 bases from V and 8 bases from J, with 17 bases between. CDR3 sequence (DNA): TGCGCCAGCAGCCAAGATGGAGGGGGAAGTTCGGATGAGCAGTTCTTC. The encoded protein is CASSQDGGGSSDEQFF.

This clonotype has at least ten counts. The chain carries TRBV12-3 or TRBV12-4 and TRBJ2-1, with 14 bases matching TRBD2. The CDR3 length is 15 residues. V lost 6 bases, J lost 6 bases, and 4 bases stayed unmatched. The CDR3 protein is CASRPGLAGVNEQFF. Written as DNA, the CDR3 is TGTGCCAGCAGACCGGGACTAGCGGGGGTCAATGAGCAGTTCTTC.

Ten or more counts support this clonotype. The rearrangement links TRBV4-3 to TRBJ1-2, with TRBD1 matching over 9 bases. Germline V gene sequence: CDR1 LGHNA, CDR2 YSLEER. CDR3 length: 14 residues. Trimming removed 1 base from V and 4 bases from J; junction bases left unmatched: 1. CDR3 sequence reads: CASSQATGGYGYTF. The CDR3 DNA reads TGCGCCAGCAGCCAAGCGACAGGGGGCTATGGCTACACCTTC.

This clonotype was recorded a few times. A junction end diverges from the germline sequence, so it may reflect a read error. V is TRBV6-1 and J is TRBJ1-1; D possibly corresponds to TRBD1 (5 bases). CDR1 MNHNS and CDR2 SASEGT come from the germline V gene. The CDR3 length is 11 residues. The DNA of the CDR3 is TGTGCCAGCATTGAAGGGGCTGAAGCTTTCTTT. It translates to CASIEGAEAFF.

This clonotype was observed at least ten times. The V gene is TRBV6-6, the J gene TRBJ2-5; D perhaps matches TRBD2 (5 bases). V was trimmed by 8 bases and J by 3 bases, leaving 7 bases between them. This CDR3 contains 11 residues. CDR1 and CDR2 (germline): MNHNY, SVGAGI (reference sequence). Here the CDR3 reads CASLAEETQYF. CDR3 DNA: TGTGCCAGCCTAGCTGAAGAGACCCAGTACTTC.